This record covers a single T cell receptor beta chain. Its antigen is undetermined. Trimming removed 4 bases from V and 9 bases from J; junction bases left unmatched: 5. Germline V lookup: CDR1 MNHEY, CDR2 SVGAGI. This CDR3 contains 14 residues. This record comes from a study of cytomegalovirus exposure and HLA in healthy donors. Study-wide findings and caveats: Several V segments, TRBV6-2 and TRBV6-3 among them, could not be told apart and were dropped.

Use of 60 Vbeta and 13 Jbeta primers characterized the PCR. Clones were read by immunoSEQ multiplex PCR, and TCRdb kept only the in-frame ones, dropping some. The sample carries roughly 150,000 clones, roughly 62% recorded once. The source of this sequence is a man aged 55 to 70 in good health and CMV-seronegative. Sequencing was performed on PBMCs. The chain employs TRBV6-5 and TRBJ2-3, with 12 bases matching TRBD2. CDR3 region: CASSSGLAGPTQYF. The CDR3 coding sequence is TGTGCCAGCAGTTCAGGACTAGCGGGGCCCACGCAGTATTTT.